Described below is a single T cell receptor (beta chain) sequence and its context. The antigen is unknown. The record originates from a study of Graves' ophthalmopathy and Graves' hyperthyroidism. As for the study in general: Where ophthalmopathy was absent within 18 months of follow-up, hyperthyroidism was stable.

Amplification from RNA transcripts yielded the TCR beta CDR3 regions. The first round was an RT-PCR with HTBI primers, and the second round was a multiplex PCR. TCRdb passed the multiplex PCR reads through MiXCR, listing each CDR3 protein once. The data contain roughly 1.1 million distinct CDR3 sequences, roughly two fifths of them seen just once; the ten biggest clones take up 11%. Clinical symptoms, serum thyroxine, TRAb, thyroid ultrasound and orbital computed tomography formed the basis of diagnosis. Whole-study findings and limits: Detection in blood was also observed for most expanded thyroid clonotypes above 0.001 frequency.

The sample consisted of peripheral blood or thyroid tissue (not recorded which). The clonotype was recovered from an adult man with Graves' hyperthyroidism.

In DNA form, the CDR3 reads TGTGCCAGCAGTTACTCCTACCGCAAAGGACAGTCTTATAGCAATCAGCCCCAGCATTTT. As protein: CASSYSYRKGQSYSNQPQHF. This chain uses TRBV2 with TRBJ1-5; tentatively, D is TRBD1 (6 bases). Trimming shortened V by 5 bases and J by 0 bases, and 26 bases separated the two germline ends. Germline V CDR1 and CDR2: SNHLY, FYNNEI. The length of the CDR3 is 20 residues.